This T cell receptor (beta chain) was sequenced in a study of T cells expressing NK-cell markers. Study in general: Sequencing of TCR beta repertoires drew on sorted CD3+CD56+NKG2C+, CD3+CD56+NKG2C- and CD3+CD56-NKG2C+ T cells. Study-wide findings and caveats: One observes that, in a handful of donors, these clonotypes were also the leading ones within the CD3+CD56-NKG2C+ fraction.

TCRdb re-called the 5' RACE reads; one entry per CDR3 protein, DNA not given. The sample includes over 100,000 distinct CDR3 sequences. Notes on this clonotype: Its antigen is undetermined.

The CDR3 runs 15 residues. Germline loops: CDR1 SGDLS, CDR2 YYNGEE. The sequencing sample was made of blood T cells: a sorted CD56 or NKG2C T cell subset, CD4+ or CD8+ T cells, or bulk PBMC T cells (not recorded which). This sequence joins TRBV9 and TRBJ1-1; TCRdb lists TRBD1, though no DNA is available to test this call. This clonotype originated in a woman aged 18 to 75 in good health. CDR3 region: CASSVGGAGNTEAFF.